This T cell receptor beta chain was captured by sequencing in a study of blood T cell repertoires in COVID-19. About the research overall: COVID-19 samples collected from the United States, Italy and Spain covered acute and convalescent phases. The analysed material was cDNA or gDNA that came from T cells, B-cell-depleted T cells, or PBMCs.

There are 17 residues in the CDR3. CDR1 and CDR2 from the germline V gene are MGHDK and SYGVNS. Trimming removed 3 bases at V and 0 bases at J, with 18 bases between. Original processing methods: Reference gene primer amplification gave nucleated cell count estimates. Method: immunoSEQ multiplex PCR; TCRdb's copy keeps in-frame clones and lacks some. V and J calls plus clone size are reproduced from that table; the DNA served to infer D and trimming. The data show around 70,000 clones, less than 80% seen once. This chain links TRBV25-1 with TRBJ2-7; perhaps TRBD2 as D (6 bases). This clonotype originated in a man aged 55-75 years with active or convalescent COVID-19. Sequenced sample: peripheral blood. CDR3 bases: TGTGCCAGCAGTGAGTTGGGGCGGGGCGATAGCTCCTACGAGCAGTACTTC. It specifies CASSELGRGDSSYEQYF.